The 14 T cell receptor beta chains listed next were all sequenced from one sample in a study of cytomegalovirus exposure and HLA in healthy donors. Profiled with immunoSEQ multiplex PCR; TCRdb holds only in-frame clones, not every one. Of 130,000 or so clones in the sample, about 90% were seen once. Sequencing used PBMCs. Receptors were obtained from a woman in her twenties or thirties in good health and CMV-seropositive.

The V gene is TRBV7-9, the J gene TRBJ2-2; D is possibly TRBD2 (5 bases). This CDR3 contains 17 residues. Germline assignment: CDR1 SEHNR and CDR2 FQNEAQ (reference sequence). V was clipped by 4 bases and J by 4 bases, with 19 bases between them. The chain's CDR3 is CASSSYPNWAGTGELFF. CDR3 DNA: TGTGCCAGCAGCTCCTACCCCAATTGGGCGGGCACCGGGGAGCTGTTTTTT.

J is TRBJ1-5 and V is TRBV19; D is possibly TRBD1 (5 bases). Between the trimmed V and J ends, which lost 3 bases and 3 bases, there was a span of 12 bases. The germline V gene has CDR1 LNHDA and CDR2 SQIVND (reference sequence). The CDR3 covers 15 residues. CDR3: CASSMGHSTNQPQHF. DNA for the CDR3: TGTGCCAGTAGTATGGGGCACAGCACCAATCAGCCCCAGCATTTT.

The rearrangement links TRBV9 to TRBJ2-1, with 8 bases lining up with TRBD2. Germline loops: CDR1 SGDLS, CDR2 YYNGEE. With 0 bases clipped from V and 1 base from J, the junction kept 3 bases outside the gene matches. The CDR3 has 16 residues. CDR3 region: CASSVGLAGSYNEQFF. The CDR3, as DNA: TGTGCCAGCAGCGTAGGATTAGCGGGATCCTACAATGAGCAGTTCTTC. The full variable domain, in which reference TRBV9 and TRBJ2-1 provide the parts outside the CDR3, is DSGVTQTPKHLITATGQRVTLRCSPRSGDLSVYWYQQSLDQGLQFLIQYYNGEERAKGNILERFSAQQFPDLHSELNLSSLELGDSALYFCASSVGLAGSYNEQFFGPGTRLTVL.

Here the CDR3 DNA reads TGTGCCAGCAGTTCCCCGGGACTAGCTGGCGAGCAGTACTTC. Protein: CASSSPGLAGEQYF. The rearrangement uses TRBV28 and TRBJ2-7; 9 bases fit TRBD2. V was clipped by 4 bases and J by 6 bases; unmatched bases: 7. Per the germline V gene, CDR1 is MDHEN and CDR2 is SYDVKM. CDR3 length equals 14 residues.

The V and J genes are TRBV7-8 and TRBJ1-1; TRBD1 is a possible D gene (5 bases). The CDR3 has 13 amino acids. Between the trimmed V and J ends, which lost 5 bases and 0 bases, there was a span of 7 bases. Per the germline V gene, CDR1 is SGHVS and CDR2 is FQNEAQ. The CDR3 region is CASSRGLNTEAFF. DNA for the CDR3: TGTGCCAGCAGCCGGGGGTTGAACACTGAAGCTTTCTTT.

V and J are TRBV27 and TRBJ2-7; 7 nucleotides line up with TRBD2. V lost 3 bases to trimming and J lost 6 bases; unmatched junction nucleotides: 2. This CDR3 region has 12 residues. Germline lookup yields CDR1 MNHEY and CDR2 SMNVEV (reference sequence). As DNA, the CDR3 is TGTGCCAGCAGTTTTGGGGAGGGCGAGCAGTACTTC. It specifies CASSFGEGEQYF.

This clone was seen once. CDR3 sequence: CASSQVSFALGRDNEQFF. DNA of the CDR3: TGCGCCAGCAGCCAAGTTTCTTTTGCCTTGGGCAGGGATAATGAGCAGTTCTTC. The chain employs TRBV4-1 and TRBJ2-1; D may be TRBD1 (5 bases). CDR1 and CDR2 (germline): MGHRA, YSYEKL. The CDR3 extends over 18 amino acids. V was shortened by 1 base and J by 7 bases, with 23 bases between the two germline ends.

This chain connects TRBV5-1 to TRBJ2-1; D is possibly TRBD1 (5 bases). CDR1 is SGHRS, CDR2 YFSETQ, per germline. V lost 1 base and J lost 3, with 11 bases in between. The CDR3 consists of 15 residues. CDR3 DNA: TGCGCCAGCAGCTTGTTGGCTAGGGGCTACAATGAGCAGTTCTTC. Protein: CASSLLARGYNEQFF. Using reference TRBV5-1 and TRBJ2-1 for the parts outside the CDR3, the full variable domain is KAGVTQTPRYLIKTRGQQVTLSCSPISGHRSVSWYQQTPGQGLQFLFEYFSETQRNKGNFPGRFSGRQFSNSRSEMNVSTLELGDSALYLCASSLLARGYNEQFFGPGTRLTVL.

The genes are TRBV6-1 and TRBJ2-7; D might be TRBD2 (5 bases). From germline, CDR1 is MNHNS and CDR2 SASEGT. The CDR3 is 15 residues long. Trimming left V 2 bases short and J 1 base short, with 12 bases between. The CDR3 DNA follows: TGTGCCAGCAGTGAACTTGGACGGAGGTCCTACGAGCAGTACTTC. It codes for CASSELGRRSYEQYF.

This clone was picked up a small number of times. The chain carries TRBV11-1 and TRBJ2-3; possibly TRBD2 for D (5 bases). Per germline, CDR1 SGHAT and CDR2 FQDESV (reference sequence). This CDR3 is built from 18 residues. V was cut by 4 bases and J by 4 bases, with 24 bases left in between. This chain's CDR3 is CASSSRQSSGTPSDTQYF. The CDR3 DNA reads as TGTGCCAGCAGCTCCCGCCAGTCGAGCGGTACCCCCTCAGATACGCAGTATTTT.

The chain has TRBV7-2 and TRBJ2-1; maybe TRBD1 (7 bases). The CDR3 loop spans 17 amino acids. Trimming left V 0 bases short and J 3 bases short, with 15 bases between. Looked up from germline, CDR1 is SGHTA and CDR2 is FQGNSA. This CDR3 is CASSLARGDSLYNEQFF. DNA of the CDR3: TGTGCCAGCAGCTTAGCGAGGGGGGACAGCCTCTACAATGAGCAGTTCTTC.

This chain connects TRBV10-1 to TRBJ2-3, with D uncertain. The germline V and J ends were trimmed by 0 bases and 6 bases, with 4 bases remaining between them. There are 12 residues in the CDR3. CDR1 WNHNN and CDR2 SYGVQD come from the germline V gene (reference sequence). The CDR3 reads CASSESIDTQYF. In DNA, the CDR3 is TGCGCCAGCAGTGAGTCCATTGATACGCAGTATTTT.

The J gene is TRBJ2-6, the V gene TRBV4-1; weak D call: TRBD2 (5 bases). The CDR3 contains 16 residues. With 3 bases removed from V and 0 bases from J, the gap between germline ends came to 9 bases. Germline values: CDR1 MGHRA, CDR2 YSYEKL. CDR3 coding DNA: TGCGCCAGCAGCCACTCCGAGGGCTCTGGGGCCAACGTCCTGACTTTC. Residues: CASSHSEGSGANVLTF.

V usage is TRBV5-4 and J usage is TRBJ2-7; D is ambiguous. With 0 bases removed from V and 3 bases from J, the gap between germline ends came to 7 bases. The CDR3 contains 13 residues. Germline-derived CDR1 and CDR2 are SGHNT and YYREEE (reference sequence). CDR3 protein: CASSLDGSYEQYF. CDR3 nucleotide sequence: TGTGCCAGCAGCTTGGATGGCAGCTACGAGCAGTACTTC.